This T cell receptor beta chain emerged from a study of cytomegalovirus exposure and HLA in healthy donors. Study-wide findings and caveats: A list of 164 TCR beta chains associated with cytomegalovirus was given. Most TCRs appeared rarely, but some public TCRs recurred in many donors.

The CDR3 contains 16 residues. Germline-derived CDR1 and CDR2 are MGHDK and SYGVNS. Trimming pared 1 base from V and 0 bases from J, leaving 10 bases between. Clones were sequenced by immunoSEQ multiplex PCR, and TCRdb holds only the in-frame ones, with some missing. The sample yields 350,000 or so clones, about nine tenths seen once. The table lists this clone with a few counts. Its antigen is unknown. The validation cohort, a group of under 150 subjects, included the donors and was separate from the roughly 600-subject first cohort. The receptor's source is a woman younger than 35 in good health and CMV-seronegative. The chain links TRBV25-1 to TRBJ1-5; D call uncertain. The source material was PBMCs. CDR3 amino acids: CASSESEGNSNQPQHF. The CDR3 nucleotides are TGTGCCAGCAGTGAATCTGAGGGAAATAGCAATCAGCCCCAGCATTTT.